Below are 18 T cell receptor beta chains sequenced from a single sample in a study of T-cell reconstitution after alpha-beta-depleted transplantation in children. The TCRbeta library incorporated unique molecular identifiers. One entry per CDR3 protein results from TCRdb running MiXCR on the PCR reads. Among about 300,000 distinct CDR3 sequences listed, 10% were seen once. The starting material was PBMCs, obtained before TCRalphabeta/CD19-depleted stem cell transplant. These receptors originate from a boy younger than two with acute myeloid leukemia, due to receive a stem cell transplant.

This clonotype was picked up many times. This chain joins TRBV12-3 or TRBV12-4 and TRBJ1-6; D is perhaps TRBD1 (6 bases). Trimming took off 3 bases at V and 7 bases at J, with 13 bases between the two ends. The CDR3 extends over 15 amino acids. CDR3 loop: CASSFSGRGNSPLHF. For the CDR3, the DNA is TGTGCCAGCAGTTTCTCTGGCAGGGGAAATTCACCCCTCCACTTT.

This CDR3 reads CASSLVGQGRNEQFF. CDR3 coding DNA: TGTGCCAGCAGCTTGGTGGGACAGGGGAGAAATGAGCAGTTCTTC. This sequence joins TRBV5-4 and TRBJ2-1, with 10 bases identical to TRBD1. The CDR3 runs to 15 residues. The germline V gene encodes CDR1 SGHNT and CDR2 YYREEE (reference sequence). J gave up 7 bases and V 0 bases, and 4 bases lay outside the gene matches.

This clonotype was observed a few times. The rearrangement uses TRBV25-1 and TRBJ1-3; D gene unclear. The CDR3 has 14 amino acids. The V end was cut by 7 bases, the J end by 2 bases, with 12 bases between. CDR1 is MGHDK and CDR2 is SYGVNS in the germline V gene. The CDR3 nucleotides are TGTGCCAGCACCCGAGGACTCCCTGGAAACACCATATATTTT. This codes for CASTRGLPGNTIYF.

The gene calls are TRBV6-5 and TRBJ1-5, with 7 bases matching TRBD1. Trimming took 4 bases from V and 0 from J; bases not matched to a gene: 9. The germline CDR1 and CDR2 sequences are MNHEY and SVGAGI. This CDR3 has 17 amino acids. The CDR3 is CASSFRGGGYSNQPQHF. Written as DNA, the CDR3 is TGTGCCAGCAGTTTCAGGGGGGGGGGGTATAGCAATCAGCCCCAGCATTTT.

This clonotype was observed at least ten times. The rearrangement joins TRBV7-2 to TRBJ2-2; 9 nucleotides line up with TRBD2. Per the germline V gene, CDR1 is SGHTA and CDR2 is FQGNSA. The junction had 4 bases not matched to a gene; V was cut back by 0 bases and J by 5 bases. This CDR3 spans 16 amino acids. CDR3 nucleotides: TGTGCCAGCAGCTTAGCTAGCGGGAGAAGGACCGGGGAGCTGTTTTTT. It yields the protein CASSLASGRRTGELFF.

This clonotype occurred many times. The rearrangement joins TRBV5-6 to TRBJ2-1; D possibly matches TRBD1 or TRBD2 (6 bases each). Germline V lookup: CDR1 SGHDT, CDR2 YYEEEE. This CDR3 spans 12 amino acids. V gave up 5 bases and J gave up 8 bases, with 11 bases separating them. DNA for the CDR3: TGTGCCAGCAGAGGGGGGACGGATGAGCAGTTCTTC. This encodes CASRGGTDEQFF. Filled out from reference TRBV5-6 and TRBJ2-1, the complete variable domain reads DAGVTQSPTHLIKTRGQQVTLRCSPKSGHDTVSWYQQALGQGPQFIFQYYEEEERQRGNFPDRFSGHQFPNYSSELNVNALLLGDSALYLCASRGGTDEQFFGPGTRLTVL.

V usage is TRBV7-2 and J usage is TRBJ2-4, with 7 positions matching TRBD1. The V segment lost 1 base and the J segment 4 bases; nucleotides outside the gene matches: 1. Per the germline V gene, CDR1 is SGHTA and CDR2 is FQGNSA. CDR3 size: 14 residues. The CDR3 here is CASSLGGQKNIQYF. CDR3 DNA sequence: TGTGCCAGCAGCTTAGGGGGACAGAAAAACATTCAGTACTTC.

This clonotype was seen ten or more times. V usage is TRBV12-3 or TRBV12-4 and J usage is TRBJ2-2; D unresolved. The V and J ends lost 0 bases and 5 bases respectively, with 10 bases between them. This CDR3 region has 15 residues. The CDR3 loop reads CASSLAARRTGELFF. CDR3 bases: TGTGCCAGCAGTTTAGCAGCAAGAAGGACCGGGGAGCTGTTTTTT.

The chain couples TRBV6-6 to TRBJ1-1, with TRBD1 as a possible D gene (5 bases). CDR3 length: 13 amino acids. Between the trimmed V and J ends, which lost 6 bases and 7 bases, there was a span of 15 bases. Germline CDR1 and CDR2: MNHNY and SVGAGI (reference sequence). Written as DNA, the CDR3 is TGTGCCAGCAGCGAGGGGCCGGAAGGTGAAGCTTTCTTT. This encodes CASSEGPEGEAFF.

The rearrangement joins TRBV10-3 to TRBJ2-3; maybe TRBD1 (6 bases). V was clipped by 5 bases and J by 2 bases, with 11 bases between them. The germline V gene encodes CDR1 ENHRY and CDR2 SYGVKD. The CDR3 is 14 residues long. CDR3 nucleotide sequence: TGTGCCATCAGTTCGGGACATACCACAGATACGCAGTATTTT. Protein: CAISSGHTTDTQYF.

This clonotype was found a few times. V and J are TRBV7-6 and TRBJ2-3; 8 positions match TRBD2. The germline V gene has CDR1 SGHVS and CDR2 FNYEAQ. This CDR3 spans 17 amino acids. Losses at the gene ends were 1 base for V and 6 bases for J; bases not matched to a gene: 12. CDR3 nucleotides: TGTGCCAGCAGCTTAGTAAAGATCGGGGGGGCGACGGATACGCAGTATTTT. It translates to CASSLVKIGGATDTQYF.

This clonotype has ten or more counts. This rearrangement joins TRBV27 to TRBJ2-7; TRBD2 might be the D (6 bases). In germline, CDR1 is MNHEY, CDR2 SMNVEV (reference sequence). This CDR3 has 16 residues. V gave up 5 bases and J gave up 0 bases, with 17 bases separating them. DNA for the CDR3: TGTGCCAGCAGTCCAGGCGGGACTTTCTTCTCCTACGAGCAGTACTTC. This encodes CASSPGGTFFSYEQYF.

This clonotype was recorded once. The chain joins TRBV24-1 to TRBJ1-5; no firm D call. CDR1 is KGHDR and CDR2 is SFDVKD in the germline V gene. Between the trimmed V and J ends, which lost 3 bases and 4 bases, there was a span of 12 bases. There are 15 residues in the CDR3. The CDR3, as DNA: TGTGCCACCAGTGATGGTAGTGTCCCGAATCAGCCCCAGCATTTT. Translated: CATSDGSVPNQPQHF.

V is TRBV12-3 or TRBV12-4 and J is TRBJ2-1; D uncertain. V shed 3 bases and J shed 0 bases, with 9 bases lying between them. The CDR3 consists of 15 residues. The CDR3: CASSFVDGSYNEQFF. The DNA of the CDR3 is TGTGCCAGCAGTTTCGTGGACGGCTCCTACAATGAGCAGTTCTTC.

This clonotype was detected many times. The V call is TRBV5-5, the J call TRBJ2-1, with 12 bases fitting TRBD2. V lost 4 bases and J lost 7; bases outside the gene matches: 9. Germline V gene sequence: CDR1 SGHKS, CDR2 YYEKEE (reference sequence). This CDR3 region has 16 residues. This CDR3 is CASSPITSGRTNEQFF. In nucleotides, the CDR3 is TGTGCCAGCAGCCCAATTACTAGCGGGAGGACTAATGAGCAGTTCTTC. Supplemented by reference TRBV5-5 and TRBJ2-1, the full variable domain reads DAGVTQSPTHLIKTRGQQVTLRCSPISGHKSVSWYQQVLGQGPQFIFQYYEKEERGRGNFPDRFSARQFPNYSSELNVNALLLGDSALYLCASSPITSGRTNEQFFGPGTRLTVL.

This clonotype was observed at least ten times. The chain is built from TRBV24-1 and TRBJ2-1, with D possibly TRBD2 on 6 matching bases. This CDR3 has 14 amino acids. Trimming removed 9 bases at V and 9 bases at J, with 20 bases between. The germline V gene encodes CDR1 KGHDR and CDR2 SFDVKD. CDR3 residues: CATSPGLEGREQFF. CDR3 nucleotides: TGTGCCACCTCTCCAGGGTTGGAGGGACGTGAGCAGTTCTTC.

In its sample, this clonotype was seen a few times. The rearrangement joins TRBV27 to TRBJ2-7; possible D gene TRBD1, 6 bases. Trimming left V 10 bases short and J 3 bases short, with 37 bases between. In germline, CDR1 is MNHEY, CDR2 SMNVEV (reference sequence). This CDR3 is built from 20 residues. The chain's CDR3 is CATRPYPGHETGPNLYEQYF. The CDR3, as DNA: TGTGCCACCCGACCCTACCCGGGACATGAGACGGGACCCAATCTCTACGAGCAGTACTTC.

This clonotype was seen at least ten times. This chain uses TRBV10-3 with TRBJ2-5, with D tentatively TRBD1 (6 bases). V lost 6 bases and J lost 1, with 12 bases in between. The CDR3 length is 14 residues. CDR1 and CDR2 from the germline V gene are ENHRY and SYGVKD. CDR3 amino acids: CAIRKDSPQETQYF. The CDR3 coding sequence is TGTGCCATCAGAAAGGACAGCCCCCAAGAGACCCAGTACTTC.